Shown below are 23 T cell receptor beta chains from a single sample sequenced in a study of T cell clonality in common variable immunodeficiency. The repertoire was sequenced with immunoSEQ multiplex PCR; TCRdb's copy has only in-frame clones and lacks some. Observed are around 50,000 clones, no singletons, with the top ten taking approximately 6.2%. Sequencing used peripheral blood mononuclear cells. These TCRs come from a person between 18 and 69 years old in good health.

The sample holds many counts of this clone. The missing CDR3 end, 3 residues past where the read stops, is filled in from the germline J gene. The chain has TRBV7-6 and TRBJ2-5; TRBD1 is a possible D gene (6 bases). The CDR3 is 15 amino acids. CDR1 and CDR2 (germline): SGHVS, FNYEAQ. The germline V and J ends were trimmed by 5 bases and 2 bases, with 15 bases remaining between them. The sequenced CDR3 bases are TGTGCCAGCAGCCGAACCGGGACACGGCAAGAGACC. It translates to CASSRTGTRQET. Given in full, the CDR3 is CASSRTGTRQETQYF.

This clone has a count of ten or more. The read ends 3 residues before the CDR3 terminus; that terminus is restored from the germline J gene. The gene calls are TRBV30 and TRBJ1-6; 8 positions match TRBD1. After removal of 4 bases from V and 11 bases from J, the junction contained 7 bases not matched to a gene. The germline gives CDR1 GTSNPN, CDR2 SVGIG (reference sequence). This CDR3 spans 13 amino acids. CDR3 DNA (partial): TGTGCCTGGACACGACAGGGGTTTGCACCC. Translation: CAWTRQGFAP. The CDR3 as a whole reads CAWTRQGFAPLHF.

At least ten counts were recorded for this clone. Sequencing ends 3 residues short of the CDR3 end; the germline J gene provides the rest. The chain combines TRBV20-1 with TRBJ2-2; TRBD1 matches at 7 bases. The CDR3 has 15 amino acids. The germline CDR1 and CDR2 sequences are DFQATT and SNEGSKA (reference sequence). The sequenced CDR3 bases are TGCAGTGCTAGTCCCGGGACAGCTGTAATTGAAAAG. This sequence encodes CSASPGTAVIEK. The full CDR3 sequence reads CSASPGTAVIEKLFF.

There are many counts of this clone. From the germline J gene comes the end of the CDR3, since the read stops 3 residues before it. The chain is built from TRBV11-2 and TRBJ2-4, with D possibly matching TRBD1 (6 bases). V lost 0 bases and J 8 bases, leaving 14 bases between the germline ends. This CDR3 has 15 residues. The germline V gene has CDR1 SGHAT and CDR2 FQNNGV. CDR3: CASSLDLVKGDIQYF. The sequenced CDR3 bases are TGTGCCAGCAGCTTAGATCTGGTGAAGGGGGACATT.

This clone was seen ten or more times. The CDR3 region is CASSPNRGRNNEQFF. Partial CDR3 DNA: TGTGCCAGCTCACCAAATCGGGGTAGAAACAATGAG. The rearrangement uses TRBV18 and TRBJ2-1; D is possibly TRBD2 (5 bases). The read finishes 3 residues shy of the CDR3 end, and the germline J gene is used to complete it. The CDR3 totals 15 residues. Trimming left V 2 bases short and J 5 bases short, with 13 bases between. Germline-derived CDR1 and CDR2 are KGHSH and LQKENI.

Many counts were recorded for this clone. The sequence runs out 3 residues before the end of the CDR3; the remainder is reconstructed from the germline J gene. The V and J genes are TRBV20-1 and TRBJ2-3; TRBD2 aligns across 11 bases. The CDR3 is made up of 18 amino acids. V was pared by 5 bases and J by 1 base, with 14 bases of the junction left unmatched. From germline, CDR1 is DFQATT and CDR2 SNEGSKA (reference sequence). The CDR3 loop reads CSADTSGGPVSGTDTQYF. Incomplete CDR3 DNA: TGCAGTGCTGATACTAGCGGGGGTCCCGTCTCTGGCACAGATACG.

This clone has more than one count but fewer than ten. The read terminates 3 residues before the CDR3 end, so the remaining end is supplied by the germline J gene. The chain has TRBV5-1 and TRBJ2-7; 8 bases are shared with TRBD2. CDR1 is SGHRS, CDR2 YFSETQ, per germline. The V gene end was trimmed by 3 bases and the J gene end by 6 bases; junction bases not matched to a gene: 5. This CDR3 region has 13 residues. The sequenced part of the CDR3 DNA is TGCGCCAGCAGCTCGGGCGCGGGGGGCGAG. Protein sequence: CASSSGAGGE. The whole CDR3 sequence reads CASSSGAGGEQYF.

This clone was seen repeatedly, ten times or more. The read stops 3 residues short of the end of the CDR3; the missing end is completed from the germline J gene. The chain links TRBV10-3 to TRBJ2-5; the D gene is possibly TRBD1 (6 bases). The V end lost 2 bases, the J end lost 3 bases, and 10 bases lay between the germline ends. Germline CDR1 reads ENHRY; CDR2 reads SYGVKD. The CDR3 has 14 residues. Partial CDR3 DNA: TGTGCCATCAGTGAGCGGAGGACAGAAGAGACC. It codes for CAISERRTEET. The full CDR3 protein reads CAISERRTEETQYF.

This clone was seen ten or more times. The sequenced fragment ends 3 residues before the CDR3 boundary, so the rest is inferred from the germline J gene. The V call is TRBV5-1, the J call TRBJ2-1; 9 bases fit TRBD2. J lost 9 bases, V lost 4 bases, and 14 bases had no gene match. The CDR3 runs 16 residues. From germline, CDR1 is SGHRS and CDR2 YFSETQ. CDR3 protein: CASSPTSAGGLSEQFF. The CDR3 bases that were read are TGCGCCAGCAGCCCGACGTCGGCGGGGGGGCTCAGTGAG. Combining the CDR3 with reference TRBV5-1 and TRBJ2-1 gives the whole variable domain KAGVTQTPRYLIKTRGQQVTLSCSPISGHRSVSWYQQTPGQGLQFLFEYFSETQRNKGNFPGRFSGRQFSNSRSEMNVSTLELGDSALYLCASSPTSAGGLSEQFFGPGTRLTVL.

This clone was recorded many times. The read ends 3 residues before the CDR3 terminus; that terminus is restored from the germline J gene. This chain connects TRBV19 to TRBJ1-2, with TRBD1 matching over 7 bases. Per germline, CDR1 LNHDA and CDR2 SQIVND (reference sequence). The CDR3 spans 14 residues. CDR3 DNA (partial): TGTGCCAGTAGCTCCGAGACAGGGATCGGGGGC. As protein: CASSSETGIGG. In full, the CDR3 is CASSSETGIGGYTF.

This clone was counted between two and nine times. Coverage ceases 3 residues before the CDR3 finishes, and the germline J gene fills in the end. The rearrangement uses TRBV7-9 and TRBJ1-4, with D possibly matching TRBD1 (6 bases). The V gene lost 5 bases and the J gene lost 7 bases, with 17 bases spanning the gap. In germline, CDR1 is SEHNR, CDR2 FQNEAQ (reference sequence). The CDR3 runs 15 residues. CDR3 amino acids: CASSPPSQGIEKLFF. CDR3 bases read: TGTGCCAGCAGCCCCCCGTCACAGGGTATTGAAAAA. The whole variable domain, remainder taken from reference TRBV7-9 and TRBJ1-4, is DTGVSQNPRHKITKRGQNVTFRCDPISEHNRLYWYRQTLGQGPEFLTYFQNEAQLEKSRLLSDRFSAERPKGSFSTLEIQRTEQGDSAMYLCASSPPSQGIEKLFFGSGTQLSVL.

This clone was observed at least ten times. The DNA ends 3 residues before the CDR3 does, and the rest of the CDR3 is filled in from the germline J gene. The V and J genes are TRBV15 and TRBJ1-4; D is perhaps TRBD1 (6 bases). The germline V gene encodes CDR1 LNHNV and CDR2 YYDKDF (reference sequence). The CDR3 is 16 residues long. Trimming pared 7 bases from V and 1 base from J, leaving 16 bases between. Incomplete CDR3 DNA: TGTGCCACCACCCCCTGGGGGCAGGGAACTAATGAAAAA. This encodes CATTPWGQGTNEK. The whole CDR3 protein is CATTPWGQGTNEKLFF. The complete variable domain, with remaining parts taken from reference TRBV15 and TRBJ1-4, reads DAMVIQNPRYQVTQFGKPVTLSCSQTLNHNVMYWYQQKSSQAPKLLFHYYDKDFNNEADTPDNFQSRRPNTSFCFLDIRSPGLGDTAMYLCATTPWGQGTNEKLFFGSGTQLSVL.

This clone was observed at least ten times. The CDR3 extends 3 residues past the end of the read, so its final part is completed from the germline J gene. The V gene is TRBV28, the J gene TRBJ2-7; D not certain. Deletions cut 4 bases from V and 4 bases from J, with 17 bases between. The CDR3 extends over 15 amino acids. In germline, CDR1 is MDHEN, CDR2 SYDVKM. The DNA read from the CDR3 is TGTGCCAGCAGTTCGACCGCCTTCAGGATATACGAG. Translation gives CASSSTAFRIYE. The full CDR3 protein is CASSSTAFRIYEQYF.

This clone was picked up many times. The read stops 3 residues short of the end of the CDR3; the missing end is completed from the germline J gene. V usage is TRBV5-6 and J usage is TRBJ2-5; perhaps TRBD2 as D (6 bases). CDR3 size: 14 residues. V lost 0 bases, J lost 5 bases, and 11 bases lay in between. CDR1 is SGHDT and CDR2 is YYEEEE in the germline V gene. This CDR3 reads CASSLDFRGETQYF. Partial CDR3 DNA: TGTGCCAGCAGCTTGGACTTCCGGGGGGAGACC.

This clone was counted at least ten times. Coverage ceases 3 residues before the CDR3 finishes, and the germline J gene fills in the end. V and J are TRBV20-1 and TRBJ2-7; 10 bases line up with TRBD2. V dropped 0 bases and J dropped 6; count of bases not matched to a gene: 8. The CDR3 totals 15 residues. The germline V gene encodes CDR1 DFQATT and CDR2 SNEGSKA (reference sequence). CDR3 in amino acids: CSARDISGGAPEQYF. The CDR3 bases that were read are TGCAGTGCTAGAGATATAAGCGGGGGGGCCCCCGAG.

Many counts were recorded for this clone. One end of the junction fails to match germline, which may point to a read error. CDR3 in amino acids: CASTVDADSYNEQFF. The sequenced part of the CDR3 DNA is TGTGCCAGCACCGTAGATGCGGACTCCTACAATGAG. The chain employs TRBV9 and TRBJ2-1; unclear D gene. The observed sequence ends 3 residues before the CDR3 terminus, with the missing tail filled in from the germline J gene. The CDR3 extends over 15 amino acids. Germline assignment: CDR1 SGDLS and CDR2 YYNGEE.

This clone was recorded at least ten times. The read finishes 3 residues shy of the CDR3 end, and the germline J gene is used to complete it. This sequence joins TRBV30 and TRBJ1-2, with D possibly being TRBD1 (5 bases). Germline assignment: CDR1 GTSNPN and CDR2 SVGIG (reference sequence). The CDR3 loop spans 13 amino acids. CDR3 sequence: CACTDTERGGYTF. The DNA read from the CDR3 is TGTGCCTGCACGGACACGGAGCGTGGGGGC.

This clone was detected many times. The read comes to an end 3 residues before the CDR3 does, leaving the germline J gene to fill in the end. The genes are TRBV7-9 and TRBJ1-1; 7 bases are a match to TRBD1. Trimming took 5 bases from V and 7 from J; bases not matched to a gene: 7. This CDR3 contains 13 residues. The germline V gene encodes CDR1 SEHNR and CDR2 FQNEAQ (reference sequence). The sequenced CDR3 bases are TGTGCCAGCAGCCCAAAGGGGGCTAATGAA. This codes for CASSPKGANE. In full, the CDR3 is CASSPKGANEAFF.

The table lists this clone with many counts. The read falls 3 residues short of the CDR3 end, and the missing part is taken from the germline J gene. The chain links TRBV5-4 to TRBJ1-2, with 8 bases fitting TRBD1. The J segment lost 3 bases and the V segment lost 3 bases, leaving 7 bases of the junction unmatched. Germline CDR1 SGHNT, CDR2 YYREEE (reference sequence). The CDR3 extends over 15 amino acids. CDR3 sequence: CASSWGTGTYYGYTF. Partial CDR3 DNA: TGTGCCAGCAGCTGGGGGACAGGTACCTACTATGGC.

This clone has ten or more counts. The read gets to within 3 residues of the CDR3 end, and the germline J gene fills in the rest. The chain is built from TRBV20-1 and TRBJ2-2; tentative D call: TRBD1 (6 bases). Germline CDR1 DFQATT, CDR2 SNEGSKA (reference sequence). The CDR3 runs to 15 residues. This chain's CDR3 is CSARDQYRVEEKLFF. CDR3 bases read: TGCAGTGCTAGAGATCAGTACAGGGTAGAAGAAAAG.

This clone has only a few counts. The CDR3 goes on 3 residues after the read ends, and that part is filled in from the germline J gene. The genes are TRBV2 and TRBJ2-4; D unresolved. CDR1 and CDR2 (germline): SNHLY, FYNNEI. The CDR3 has 12 residues. CDR3 DNA (partial): TGTGCCAGCAGTGAAGAGGGCTATGGT. Residues: CASSEEGYG. The whole CDR3 sequence is CASSEEGYGQYF.

This clone was counted ten times or more. The DNA ends 3 residues before the CDR3 does, and the rest of the CDR3 is filled in from the germline J gene. The chain recombines TRBV5-5 with TRBJ2-2; D gene unclear. Germline CDR1 SGHKS, CDR2 YYEKEE (reference sequence). The V gene lost 5 bases and the J gene lost 7 bases, with 9 bases spanning the gap. CDR3 size: 12 residues. CDR3 amino acids: CASRMFGGELFF. The CDR3 DNA, read in part, is TGTGCCAGCAGAATGTTCGGCGGGGAG. Full variable domain (missing parts from reference TRBV5-5 and TRBJ2-2): DAGVTQSPTHLIKTRGQQVTLRCSPISGHKSVSWYQQVLGQGPQFIFQYYEKEERGRGNFPDRFSARQFPNYSSELNVNALLLGDSALYLCASRMFGGELFFGEGSRLTVL.

This clone has ten or more counts. The read comes to an end 3 residues before the CDR3 does, leaving the germline J gene to fill in the end. The gene calls are TRBV6-1 and TRBJ2-7, with 7 bases that match TRBD1. CDR1 MNHNS and CDR2 SASEGT come from the germline V gene. This CDR3 comprises 15 residues. The V segment lost 2 bases and the J segment 4 bases; nucleotides outside the gene matches: 8. The chain's CDR3 is CASSETGQISYEQYF. Partial CDR3 DNA: TGTGCCAGCAGTGAAACGGGACAGATATCTTACGAG.